The entry below gives a single T cell receptor (beta chain) sequence along with its context. No antigen is known for it. The junction and the germline gene differ at one end; a read error may be behind it. This entry comes from a study of shared clonotypes between healthy human individuals (dated by TCRdb to 2019 to 2021). With regard to the full study: Three men and two women, aged 18 to 49 years, made up the cohort. For each donor, CD4 naive and CD4 memory were each given three plates, CD8 naive was given two plates, and CD8 memory was given one plate. To estimate repertoire size and how much clonotype sharing occurs between individuals, the study deeply sequenced the blood TCR repertoires of five or six healthy adults. To increase sequencing depth and limit assay-specific biases, TCR repertoire library preparation and sequencing were carried out by different laboratories using diverse techniques. Per donor, leukapheresis produced somewhere between about 0.9 and 9.5 billion PBMCs.

As encoded in the germline V gene (reference sequence), CDR1 is MNHNY while CDR2 is SVGAGI. Including the terminal cysteine and phenylalanine, the CDR3 comprises 15 residues. The sequence is cut down to CDR3 DNA, 45 bases in frame from base 1. The donors were healthy, HIV-negative adults with no recently reported acute infections or vaccinations. Every donor was a Caucasian adult living in Nashville, Tennessee, USA. CD8 memory samples were composed of magnetically selected CD45RO+ cells combined with CCR7-negative CD45RA+ effector memory (TemRA) cells. Blood was collected by leukapheresis, and PBMCs were isolated by Ficoll-Histopaque density gradient centrifugation and then cryopreserved in liquid nitrogen vapor phase. Analytical flow cytometry was used to check the purity and quantity of every magnetically sorted T cell population. Genomic DNA was isolated from every sorted fraction and measured by UV absorbance on a Nanodrop 2000c.

Study-wide findings and limitations: Rarefaction of sorted-subset datasets indicated incomplete sequencing despite the large sequencing depth. Because the study included a small number of donors, the genetic and exposure-history diversity represented was limited. Only blood was sampled, and tissue TCR repertoires likely differ from those in blood. About 5% of naive CD4, 3% to 4% of naive CD8, approximately 2.2% of memory CD4, and roughly 0.4% of memory CD8 clonotypes were shared across several donors. Pairwise subsampling led to the expectation that sequencing depth would affect the degree of clonotype sharing among donors. Naive subsets generally had larger estimated clonotype richness than memory subsets. Higher generation probabilities were observed for clonotypes shared by all four sorted-subset donors than for non-shared clonotypes.

Using the deep immunoSEQ assay, multiplex PCR amplified TCR CDR3 regions from genomic DNA. For each cell subset, the extracted genomic DNA was distributed evenly across all wells of several immunoSEQ 96-well plates, and each plate served as one replicate. For sorted subsets, roughly 200 ng genomic DNA, equal to approximately 30,000 T cell genomes, was loaded into each replicate PCR. Purified libraries were quantified with a Qubit 3.0 fluorometer, sized on a Bioanalyzer 2100, and re-quantified with the KAPA Library Quantification kit. Every immunoSEQ 96-well plate was sequenced on a separate single-read 150-cycle Illumina NextSeq 550 flow cell. On the study's bioinformatics: Because the immunoSEQ output held only junctional sequences and lacked quality scores, the filtering could not match the filtering applied to full-length reads. Sequences were annotated with PyIR, a Python wrapper for IgBLAST v1.9, using IMGT germline references to assign V/J genes and CDR3. Reads were removed for weak V/J assignments (E-value above 1e-6), missing CDR3, stop codons, out-of-frame junctions, or ambiguous translated residues. V3J clonotypes were defined by identical inferred V gene, J gene, and CDR3 amino acid sequence. Percentage overlap between repertoires was calculated by dividing the number of shared unique clonotypes by the size of the smaller repertoire. RTK rarefaction, the Chao1 estimator, and Recon v2.1 estimates of unobserved clonotypes were used to assess repertoire richness. OLGA was used to compute generation probabilities for all TCRbeta clonotypes that the gDNA method yielded from a handful of donors. TCRdb retrieved this table from immuneACCESS and kept in-frame rearrangements only. Not all clones are present; in checked studies, unresolved V genes account for under half, and no reason is known for the remainder. The DNA was the basis for D and trimming; V, J and clone size are from that table. The sample contains some 320,000 clones, around 87% of them found a single time. Roughly 17% of the sample rests with the top ten.

Material: memory CD8+ T cells sorted from blood. Explained via the paper, the cell subset or site label denotes: CD45RO+ cells pooled with CCR7-negative TemRA cells. This sequence originates from a man aged 18-30 years in good health. Recombination connected TRBV6-6 to TRBJ2-5; TRBD2 aligns with 9 central bases. The sequenced DNA is TGTGCCAGCAGTTCCCCCAGCGGGGGGCAAGGGACCCAGTACTTC. The encoded protein is CASSSPSGGQGTQYF.